This TCR beta chain came from a study of shared clonotypes between healthy human individuals. Study information: In total, the donors were a couple of women and a few men aged 18 to 49. General study points: Rarefaction curves obtained for sorted subsets showed sequencing incomplete despite large depth. Estimated richness values were generally larger in naive subsets than in memory subsets.

In the case of this clone: The antigen is unknown.

J gave up 8 bases and V 5 bases, and 6 bases lay outside the gene matches. CDR1 and CDR2 from the germline V gene are SGHRS and YFSETQ. CDR3 length: 13 residues. The naive CD8 fraction comprised CD45RO-negative cells positively selected for CCR7 and excluded terminally differentiated effector memory CD45RA+ cells. The protocol was immunoSEQ multiplex PCR, while the TCRdb copy is restricted to in-frame clones and leaves out a portion. The sample has around 600,000 clones, 95% seen once. The chain links TRBV5-1 to TRBJ2-1; the match to TRBD2 covers 8 bases. Sequencing input: naive CD8+ T cells sorted from blood. The origin of this receptor is a woman aged 25 to 39 in good health. The CDR3 DNA reads as TGCGCCAGCAGATCCGGGAGGGGAGATGAGCAGTTCTTC. It encodes CASRSGRGDEQFF.